A single sample gave rise to the 3 T cell receptor beta chains below, sequenced in a study of cytomegalovirus exposure and HLA in healthy donors. PCR was performed using 60 Vbeta and 13 Jbeta primers. The method was immunoSEQ multiplex PCR; TCRdb's version includes in-frame clones alone and lacks a portion of them. The sample yields some 150,000 clones, roughly 9.8% seen once. The material sequenced was PBMCs. These TCRs come from a man in his forties or fifties in good health and CMV-seronegative.

This chain links TRBV2 with TRBJ2-1; 12 bases match TRBD1. The CDR3 length is 15 residues. Germline trimming cut 6 bases from V and 10 bases from J; bases unmatched to any gene: 10. Germline V CDR1 and CDR2: SNHLY, FYNNEI. The CDR3 region is CASSQRGQGAGEQFF. In DNA, the CDR3 is TGTGCCAGCAGCCAAAGGGGACAGGGGGCAGGCGAGCAGTTCTTC.

The J gene is TRBJ1-2, the V gene TRBV7-9; 7 bases line up with TRBD1. Germline CDR1 and CDR2: SEHNR and FQNEAQ (reference sequence). V lost 6 bases to trimming and J lost 3 bases; unmatched junction nucleotides: 7. The CDR3 extends over 14 amino acids. The CDR3 DNA sequence: TGTGCCAGCAGTCCTACAGGGGTAGACTATGGCTACACCTTC. Encoded protein: CASSPTGVDYGYTF. Filled out from reference TRBV7-9 and TRBJ1-2, the complete variable domain reads DTGVSQNPRHKITKRGQNVTFRCDPISEHNRLYWYRQTLGQGPEFLTYFQNEAQLEKSRLLSDRFSAERPKGSFSTLEIQRTEQGDSAMYLCASSPTGVDYGYTFGSGTRLTVV.

This clone turned up a few times. The V gene is TRBV11-2, the J gene TRBJ2-5, with 8 bases identical to TRBD1. The CDR3 runs to 15 residues. CDR1 is SGHAT, CDR2 FQNNGV, per germline. V lost 1 base to trimming and J lost 5 bases; unmatched junction nucleotides: 6. CDR3 loop: CASSLGGQVRETQYF. The CDR3 DNA reads TGTGCCAGCAGCTTAGGGGGACAGGTTAGGGAGACCCAGTACTTC.